The sequence of this TCR beta chain was determined in a study of T cells in Graves' hyperthyroidism and ophthalmopathy. The study, taken as a whole, reports: Also found in blood were most expanded thyroid clonotypes above 0.001. Ophthalmopathy was told apart from stable hyperthyroidism by a 13 V-J model.

This clonotype was found many times. Its antigen is as yet unknown. Based on clinical symptoms, serum thyroxine and TRAb, thyroid ultrasound and orbital computed tomography, diagnoses were reached. From more than 9.5 ml of fresh peripheral blood, PBMCs were isolated. V dropped 5 bases and J dropped 5; count of bases not matched to a gene: 9. There are 16 residues in the CDR3. Using RNA transcripts as the source, TCR beta CDR3 regions were amplified. In the first-round RT-PCR of the TCR CDR3, the HTBI primer set was used. TCRdb called the multiplex PCR reads again in MiXCR, with one record for every CDR3 protein. The data contain 600,000 or so distinct CDR3 sequences, approximately 14% of them seen just once; the ten biggest clones take up around 13%.

The sequence was collected from a woman in her forties or fifties with Graves' ophthalmopathy. The sequenced sample consisted of blood. This chain links TRBV12-3 or TRBV12-4 with TRBJ1-4; 9 nucleotides match TRBD1. CDR3 sequence: CASSHGTGSPNEKLFF. In nucleotides, the CDR3 is TGTGCCAGCAGTCACGGGACAGGGTCACCAAATGAAAAACTGTTTTTT.